One and the same sample provided the 13 T cell receptor beta chains below, sequenced in a study of OX40 agonist ivuxolimab in advanced cancers. Here immunoSEQ multiplex PCR was the method, and the copy in TCRdb shows in-frame clones only, minus some. The sample gives some 50,000 clones, approximately 79% of which show up once; over 1.5% is in the top ten. This specimen consisted of CD4+ or CD8+ T cells sorted from blood, obtained in a trial of the OX40 agonist ivuxolimab. The receptor source for this set is an adult with an advanced solid tumor such as melanoma, head and neck, liver or kidney cancer.

CDR3 coding DNA: TGTGCCAGCAGTTGGGGACCGCGAGGCGATCAGCCCCAGCATTTT. Its protein product is CASSWGPRGDQPQHF. The gene calls are TRBV2 and TRBJ1-5, with a possible D match to TRBD1 (5 bases). The V gene's germline CDR1 is SNHLY and CDR2 FYNNEI. The V end lost 5 bases, the J end lost 5 bases, and 16 bases lay between the germline ends. CDR3 length equals 15 residues.

The genes are TRBV4-1 and TRBJ1-4; 8 bases line up with TRBD1. Per the germline V gene, CDR1 is MGHRA and CDR2 is YSYEKL. The CDR3 sequence is 20 residues long. J gave up 7 bases and V 0 bases, and 19 bases lay outside the gene matches. The chain's CDR3 is CASSQDQGQGAFASSEKLFF. CDR3 DNA: TGCGCCAGCAGCCAAGATCAAGGACAGGGCGCTTTCGCTTCGTCTGAAAAACTGTTTTTT.

V gene TRBV19 combines with J gene TRBJ2-7; TRBD1 matches 9 bases. This CDR3 region has 14 residues. CDR1 and CDR2 from the germline V gene are LNHDA and SQIVND (reference sequence). J gave up 3 bases and V 4 bases, and 4 bases lay outside the gene matches. The CDR3 nucleotides are TGTGCCAGTAGTACGACAGGGGGTAACTACGAGCAGTACTTC. Translation: CASSTTGGNYEQYF. The full variable domain, its missing parts supplied by reference TRBV19 and TRBJ2-7, is DGGITQSPKYLFRKEGQNVTLSCEQNLNHDAMYWYRQDPGQGLRLIYYSQIVNDFQKGDIAEGYSVSREKKESFPLTVTSAQKNPTAFYLCASSTTGGNYEQYFGPGTRLTVT.

This chain connects TRBV4-1 to TRBJ2-6, with 13 positions matching TRBD2. V dropped 8 bases and J dropped 2; count of bases not matched to a gene: 6. CDR3 size: 17 residues. Germline assignment: CDR1 MGHRA and CDR2 YSYEKL. CDR3 in DNA: TGCGCCAGCGCCGGACTAGCGGGAGTGGCTGGGGCCAACGTCCTGACTTTC. Translating gives CASAGLAGVAGANVLTF.

The V call is TRBV11-2, the J call TRBJ2-5; no reliable D call. In germline, CDR1 is SGHAT, CDR2 FQNNGV. This CDR3 has 11 amino acids. V dropped 5 bases and J dropped 1 base, with 2 bases sitting between them. CDR3 in amino acids: CASSPQETQYF. In DNA, the CDR3 is TGTGCCAGCAGCCCCCAAGAGACCCAGTACTTC.

V is TRBV5-5 and J is TRBJ2-7; D might be TRBD2 (7 bases). CDR3 size: 14 residues. Germline V gives CDR1 SGHKS, CDR2 YYEKEE (reference sequence). The V gene lost 2 bases and the J gene lost 6 bases, with 15 bases spanning the gap. This CDR3 is CASSFGGLASEQYF. Written as DNA, the CDR3 is TGTGCCAGCAGCTTCGGGGGGCTGGCAAGCGAGCAGTACTTC.

The rearrangement joins TRBV29-1 to TRBJ2-1; TRBD2 agrees at 12 bases. Germline V gene data show CDR1 as SQVTM and CDR2 as ANQGSEA. This CDR3 comprises 15 residues. With V trimmed by 0 bases and J by 10 bases, 7 bases remained unmatched. CDR3 region: CSVEDQWTSGNEQFF. For the CDR3, the DNA is TGCAGCGTTGAAGATCAGTGGACTAGCGGGAACGAGCAGTTCTTC.

In DNA form, the CDR3 reads TGTGCCAGCTCCCTCGCGGGAGCCGGGAACGAGCAGTACTTC. Translating gives CASSLAGAGNEQYF. The genes are TRBV18 and TRBJ2-5; 7 nucleotides line up with TRBD2. The assigned J gene may be wrong: the sequence end matches TRBJ2-7 better. The V gene's germline CDR1 is KGHSH and CDR2 LQKENI. The CDR3 has 14 residues.

The genes are TRBV4-3 and TRBJ2-5; weak D call: TRBD1 (6 bases). From germline, CDR1 is LGHNA and CDR2 YSLEER. CDR3 length: 17 amino acids. The V and J ends lost 2 bases and 2 bases respectively, with 18 bases between them. CDR3 in DNA: TGCGCCAGCAGCCAAAGCAGGGGATTTCTGGGACAAGAGACCCAGTACTTC. Its protein is CASSQSRGFLGQETQYF.

The genes are TRBV9 and TRBJ1-3; tentative D call: TRBD1 (5 bases). CDR1 is SGDLS and CDR2 is YYNGEE in the germline V gene. CDR3 size: 15 residues. V was shortened by 4 bases and J by 3 bases, with 14 bases between the two germline ends. As DNA, the CDR3 is TGTGCCAGCAGCCTGACAGATGCGGGTGGAAACACCATATATTTT. This gives the protein CASSLTDAGGNTIYF.

This chain links TRBV9 with TRBJ2-3, with no clear D. The CDR3 consists of 16 residues. Germline V gene lookup returns CDR1 SGDLS and CDR2 YYNGEE. V shed 4 bases and J shed 4 bases, with 19 bases lying between them. The CDR3 is CASSPLVKNSADTQYF. Here the CDR3 DNA reads TGTGCCAGCAGCCCCCTCGTAAAGAACTCGGCAGATACGCAGTATTTT.

A few counts support this clone. The V gene is TRBV2, the J gene TRBJ1-5; D is ambiguous. CDR3 length equals 13 residues. The germline CDR1 and CDR2 sequences are SNHLY and FYNNEI. V lost 8 bases and J lost 3, with 11 bases in between. The CDR3: CASRRRFNQPQHF. The CDR3 DNA reads as TGTGCCAGCCGTAGAAGGTTCAATCAGCCCCAGCATTTT.

The genes are TRBV4-2 and TRBJ1-5; TRBD1 aligns across 9 bases. CDR1 and CDR2 (germline): LGHNA, YNFKEQ. Trimming at V came to 5 bases and at J to 5 bases, leaving 7 bases not matched to a gene. CDR3 length: 15 amino acids. The chain's CDR3 is CASSSGTGNDQPQHF. The CDR3 region has the DNA TGTGCCAGCAGCTCTGGGACAGGGAACGATCAGCCCCAGCATTTT.